The rows below give T cell receptor beta chains drawn from one sample of a study of cytomegalovirus exposure and HLA in healthy donors. Produced via immunoSEQ multiplex PCR; TCRdb's table is partial and in-frame only. The sample records about 130,000 clones, almost 90% being singletons. Sequenced input: PBMCs. The receptor source for this set is a young man in good health and CMV-seronegative. The CDR3 runs from the conserved cysteine through the conserved F or W. A D gene is named only where the DNA matches it firmly. Some rows have no size entry. The others give once, few or many, or a class for an expanded clone.

clone_size	v_call	d_call	j_call	cdr3_nt	cdr3_aa
once	TRBV25-1	.	TRBJ2-7	TGTGCCAGCAGTGCGCTCCTAGCTGGTTCCTACGAGCAGTACTTC	CASSALLAGSYEQYF
.	TRBV7-9	.	TRBJ1-3	TGTGCCAGCAGCTTGACAGGCGATGGGAACACCATATATTTT	CASSLTGDGNTIYF
.	TRBV7-2	.	TRBJ1-4	TGTGCCAGCAGCTCGGACGCAGGGGCTAACGAAAAACTGTTTTTT	CASSSDAGANEKLFF
.	TRBV7-9	.	TRBJ2-7	TGTGCCAGCAGCCCCGAACAGGGAAAAGGGCAGTACTTC	CASSPEQGKGQYF
once	TRBV4-3	TRBD2	TRBJ2-1	TGCGCCAGCAGCCAAGATCTTGCTAGCGGGTACAATGAGCAGTTCTTC	CASSQDLASGYNEQFF
.	TRBV5-1	TRBD2	TRBJ2-7	TGCGCCAGCAGCTCTAGCGGGAGCCCCTACGAGCAGTACTTC	CASSSSGSPYEQYF
.	TRBV29-1	.	TRBJ2-3	TGCAGCGTTGATGAGGGTACAGATACGCAGTATTTT	CSVDEGTDTQYF
.	TRBV6-6	TRBD2	TRBJ2-1	TGTGCCAGCAGTTACTCTTCCGGCGGGGGGTTCTTC	CASSYSSGGGFF
.	TRBV15	TRBD1	TRBJ1-4	TGTGCCACCAGCATCCGGACAGGGAGGAATGAAAAACTGTTTTTT	CATSIRTGRNEKLFF
.	TRBV19	TRBD1	TRBJ1-2	TGTGCCAGTCGACAGGGGAAGGGTAACTATGGCTACACCTTC	CASRQGKGNYGYTF
.	TRBV9	.	TRBJ2-3	TGTGCCAGCAGCGTTGGTCGGAGTCCTAGCACAGATACGCAGTATTTT	CASSVGRSPSTDTQYF
.	TRBV5-1	TRBD1	TRBJ2-7	TGCGCCAGCTCTGTACGGACAGGATCCTACGAGCAGTACTTC	CASSVRTGSYEQYF
.	TRBV5-1	.	TRBJ2-7	TGCGCCAGCAGCTTCCGGGTCCCTTACGAGCAGTACTTC	CASSFRVPYEQYF
.	TRBV10-1	.	TRBJ2-3	TGCGCCAGCAGTGAGTTCGGCACAGATACGCAGTATTTT	CASSEFGTDTQYF
.	TRBV9	.	TRBJ2-5	TGTGCCAGCAGCGCCAGGCAACAAGAGACCCAGTACTTC	CASSARQQETQYF
.	TRBV19	.	TRBJ1-2	TGTGCCAGCACGGTCGGGGGGGTCAATAACTATGGCTACACCTTC	CASTVGGVNNYGYTF
.	TRBV5-6	.	TRBJ2-1	TGTGCCAGCAGCTTGGCCGGGTCGGGGGAGCAGTTCTTC	CASSLAGSGEQFF
.	TRBV7-9	.	TRBJ2-1	TGTGCCAGCAGCCCATCGACAGGCAATGAGCAGTTCTTC	CASSPSTGNEQFF
.	TRBV28	.	TRBJ1-5	TGTGCCAGCAGTACGGGACTTAAGGTTGGGCAAGGCAATCAGCCCCAGCATTTT	CASSTGLKVGQGNQPQHF
once	TRBV30	TRBD1	TRBJ1-5	TGTGCCTGGAGTAGCAGGGGGTCCGATCAGCCCCAGCATTTT	CAWSSRGSDQPQHF
.	TRBV6-1	TRBD1	TRBJ2-2	TGTGCCAGCAGCCGGACAGGGGAGGGTGGGGAGCTGTTTTTT	CASSRTGEGGELFF
.	TRBV6-4	.	TRBJ2-7	TGTGCCAGCAGACCGGACATGGCCTCCTACGAGCAGTACTTC	CASRPDMASYEQYF
.	TRBV27	.	TRBJ2-5	TGTGCCAGCAGTCCCCGGGGGTTCGAGACCCAGTACTTC	CASSPRGFETQYF
.	TRBV5-5	.	TRBJ2-7	TGTGCCAGCAGCTTGAGACTAGACGGCTACGAGCAGTACTTC	CASSLRLDGYEQYF
.	TRBV5-1	.	TRBJ2-7	TGCGCCAGCAGCTTCGGGGACACCTCGGGGGAGCAGTACTTC	CASSFGDTSGEQYF
.	TRBV18	.	TRBJ2-2	TGTGCCAGCTCTCCCACTACCTTAACCGGGGAGCTGTTTTTT	CASSPTTLTGELFF
once	TRBV7-9	TRBD1	TRBJ2-2	TGTGCCAGCAGCTCGAGGGGGCTAGGCACCGGGGAGCTGTTTTTT	CASSSRGLGTGELFF
.	TRBV25-1	.	TRBJ2-3	TGTGCCAGCACCCGGGCGGGTAGCACAGATACGCAGTATTTT	CASTRAGSTDTQYF
.	TRBV6-6	.	TRBJ2-5	TGTGCCAGCACCCATGCGGGGAACCAAGAGACCCAGTACTTC	CASTHAGNQETQYF
.	TRBV15	.	TRBJ2-3	TGTGCCACCAGCTCCCAAACGCTCGGGAGCACAGATACGCAGTATTTT	CATSSQTLGSTDTQYF
few	TRBV11-2	TRBD2	TRBJ2-1	TGTGCCAGCAGCTTAGTAGTTAGCGGGAACCCATCTCACAATGAGCAGTTCTTC	CASSLVVSGNPSHNEQFF